The 21 T cell receptor beta chains reported below all come from one sample, sequenced in a study of human T cells and chemical hapten exposure. TCRdb reprocessed the RACE reads with MiXCR, giving one entry per CDR3 protein. This table has about 40,000 distinct CDR3 sequences, less than 3.5% appearing once. The time point denotes: patch test 2, 6 weeks after DPC sensitization. The treatment here: therapeutic diphenylcyclopropenone sensitization with weekly scalp DPC. The sequenced sample was whole blood, obtained in connection with sensitization to the hapten diphenylcyclopropenone (DPC). The receptors shown here come from a man aged 35 to 55 with alopecia areata. Some clones in this sample may be carry-over from other donors' samples.

This clonotype was counted at least ten times. This sequence joins TRBV9 and TRBJ2-1; tentative D call: TRBD2 (6 bases). Germline assignment: CDR1 SGDLS and CDR2 YYNGEE. This CDR3 spans 15 amino acids. V was cut by 0 bases and J by 8 bases, with 15 bases left in between. The CDR3 region is CASSVAGLPGDEQFF. The CDR3 bases are TGTGCCAGCAGCGTAGCGGGACTCCCCGGAGATGAGCAGTTCTTC.

This clonotype came up many times. The chain employs TRBV20-1 and TRBJ2-4; 8 nucleotides agree with TRBD1. CDR3 length equals 16 residues. Per the germline V gene, CDR1 is DFQATT and CDR2 is SNEGSKA (reference sequence). The ends lost 5 bases at V and 0 bases at J; junction bases unmatched: 9. CDR3: CSAYLTGGLAKNIQYF. The CDR3 nucleotides are TGCAGTGCTTACCTCACAGGGGGACTAGCCAAAAACATTCAGTACTTC.

The chain combines TRBV14 with TRBJ2-7, with TRBD1 matching over 8 bases. The CDR3 is 15 amino acids. Per germline, CDR1 SGHDN and CDR2 FVKESK. After removal of 2 bases from V and 4 bases from J, the junction contained 7 bases not matched to a gene. The CDR3 is CASSQRRDRRYEQYF. CDR3 DNA sequence: TGTGCCAGCAGCCAACGCCGGGACAGGAGGTACGAGCAGTACTTC. Drawing the rest from reference TRBV14 and TRBJ2-7, the complete variable domain is EAGVTQFPSHSVIEKGQTVTLRCDPISGHDNLYWYRRVMGKEIKFLLHFVKESKQDESGMPNNRFLAERTGGTYSTLKVQPAELEDSGVYFCASSQRRDRRYEQYFGPGTRLTVT.

The rearrangement links TRBV20-1 to TRBJ2-3; TRBD2 matches 9 bases. CDR3 size: 21 residues. The germline V gene has CDR1 DFQATT and CDR2 SNEGSKA (reference sequence). J was trimmed by 1 base and V by 5 bases; bases with no gene match: 25. DNA for the CDR3: TGCAGTGCTGAAAAACTAGCTCAGTCAGGGTTATTAGCGGGAGGCACAGATACGCAGTATTTT. Translation: CSAEKLAQSGLLAGGTDTQYF.

This clonotype was seen many times. J is TRBJ2-6 and V is TRBV12-3 or TRBV12-4; D is uncertain. V lost 5 bases and J lost 0, with 8 bases in between. The CDR3 totals 15 residues. This CDR3 is CASSVGNSGANVLTF. CDR3 coding DNA: TGTGCCAGCAGTGTGGGAAACTCTGGGGCCAACGTCCTGACTTTC.

This clonotype was picked up many times. The chain carries TRBV7-9 and TRBJ2-5; tentatively, D is TRBD1 (5 bases). Deletions cut 4 bases from V and 2 bases from J, with 17 bases between. The germline V gene encodes CDR1 SEHNR and CDR2 FQNEAQ (reference sequence). The CDR3 sequence is 16 residues long. CDR3 nucleotides: TGTGCCAGCAGCTCTAGGGTCTTGGCAGGGCAAGAGACCCAGTACTTC. It codes for CASSSRVLAGQETQYF.

There are a few counts of this clonotype. J is TRBJ2-3 and V is TRBV30; D is ambiguous. There are 15 residues in the CDR3. The V gene's germline CDR1 is GTSNPN and CDR2 SVGIG (reference sequence). V lost 4 bases to trimming and J lost 2 bases, with 16 bases between them. CDR3 bases: TGTGCCTGGACACGAGGCCCTGCTGCCACAGATACGCAGTATTTT. It encodes CAWTRGPAATDTQYF.

This clonotype was seen at least ten times. As DNA, the CDR3 is TGCGCCAGCAGCCAAGACGAGAGCTCCTATAATTCACCCCTCCACTTT. Its protein is CASSQDESSYNSPLHF. The chain employs TRBV4-3 and TRBJ1-6; D gene uncertain. Trimming took off 0 bases at V and 0 bases at J, with 6 bases between the two ends. CDR3 length equals 16 residues. Germline V gene data show CDR1 as LGHNA and CDR2 as YSLEER.

The J gene is TRBJ1-1, the V gene TRBV5-6; TRBD1 is a possible D gene (6 bases). Trimming stripped 5 bases from V and 5 bases from J, with 16 bases between. CDR1 is SGHDT, CDR2 YYEEEE, per germline. This CDR3 is built from 14 residues. The CDR3, as DNA: TGTGCCAGCAGGTCGGGACACCGGATGACTGAAGCTTTCTTT. Residues: CASRSGHRMTEAFF.

The sample holds many counts of this clonotype. This sequence joins TRBV19 and TRBJ2-3; perhaps TRBD2 as D (5 bases). V was pared by 3 bases and J by 3 bases, with 13 bases between. Germline V gene lookup returns CDR1 LNHDA and CDR2 SQIVND (reference sequence). The CDR3 covers 15 residues. The CDR3 loop reads CASSIGGLITDTQYF. The CDR3 DNA sequence: TGTGCCAGTAGTATTGGTGGACTGATAACAGATACGCAGTATTTT.

This clonotype was picked up many times. This rearrangement joins TRBV3-1 to TRBJ2-1, with TRBD1 as a possible D gene (5 bases). V gave up 2 bases and J gave up 9 bases, with 5 bases separating them. CDR3 length: 11 amino acids. The germline V gene has CDR1 LGHDT and CDR2 YNNKEL (reference sequence). The CDR3 nucleotides read TGTGCCAGCAGCCAACAGGGTGAGCAGTTCTTC. Residues: CASSQQGEQFF.

This clonotype was observed at least ten times. The J gene is TRBJ1-5, the V gene TRBV28; 7 bases line up with TRBD1. V dropped 6 bases and J dropped 5; count of bases not matched to a gene: 4. Germline assignment: CDR1 MDHEN and CDR2 SYDVKM. There are 13 residues in the CDR3. CDR3 DNA: TGTGCCAGCAGGGGACAGAACTATCAGCCCCAGCATTTT. Amino acid sequence: CASRGQNYQPQHF.

This clonotype came up many times. This chain uses TRBV19 with TRBJ2-1; TRBD2 aligns across 7 bases. CDR1 and CDR2 (germline): LNHDA, SQIVND (reference sequence). V lost 3 bases to trimming and J lost 0 bases; unmatched junction nucleotides: 5. The length of the CDR3 is 16 residues. The CDR3 bases are TGTGCCAGTAGTATCGTTAGCGGGCACTCCTACAATGAGCAGTTCTTC. Amino acid sequence: CASSIVSGHSYNEQFF.

This clonotype was detected many times. The chain uses TRBV12-3 or TRBV12-4 and TRBJ2-2; 7 nucleotides line up with TRBD2. CDR3 length equals 16 residues. The trim removed 6 bases at V and 7 bases at J, leaving 14 bases unmatched. CDR3 in amino acids: CASSSGTNHRGGELFF. CDR3 nucleotides: TGTGCCAGCAGCTCCGGGACTAACCACCGAGGCGGGGAGCTGTTTTTT.

This clonotype was detected ten times or more. V is TRBV7-8 and J is TRBJ2-1, with D uncertain. The CDR3 sequence is 14 residues long. Germline assignment: CDR1 SGHVS and CDR2 FQNEAQ. The germline V and J ends were trimmed by 8 bases and 0 bases, with 11 bases remaining between them. This CDR3 is CASARRSSYNEQFF. In DNA form, the CDR3 reads TGTGCCAGCGCCCGAAGGAGCTCCTACAATGAGCAGTTCTTC.

This clonotype has a count of ten or more. V and J are TRBV27 and TRBJ2-5; 13 positions agree with TRBD2. V lost 5 bases and J lost 5; bases outside the gene matches: 2. The germline gives CDR1 MNHEY, CDR2 SMNVEV (reference sequence). This CDR3 is built from 14 residues. The CDR3 region is CASSGGLAGETQYF. The CDR3 DNA reads TGTGCCAGCAGTGGGGGACTAGCGGGGGAGACCCAGTACTTC.

This clonotype was detected ten times or more. The chain uses TRBV7-9 and TRBJ1-4; TRBD1 agrees at 9 bases. The V gene end was trimmed by 2 bases and the J gene end by 8 bases; junction bases not matched to a gene: 3. The CDR3 totals 14 residues. Germline V gene sequence: CDR1 SEHNR, CDR2 FQNEAQ (reference sequence). For the CDR3, the DNA is TGTGCCAGCAGCTTACCGACAGGGGGGGAAAAACTGTTTTTT. Protein product: CASSLPTGGEKLFF.

This clonotype came up many times. The V call is TRBV5-1, the J call TRBJ1-2; tentatively, D is TRBD1 (6 bases). Trimming removed 4 bases at V and 2 bases at J, with 9 bases between. Germline CDR1 and CDR2: SGHRS and YFSETQ. This CDR3 is built from 13 residues. The CDR3 spells CASSTGQNYGYTF. DNA for the CDR3: TGCGCCAGCAGCACGGGACAAAACTATGGCTACACCTTC. The entire variable domain, with the rest obtained from reference TRBV5-1 and TRBJ1-2, is as follows: KAGVTQTPRYLIKTRGQQVTLSCSPISGHRSVSWYQQTPGQGLQFLFEYFSETQRNKGNFPGRFSGRQFSNSRSEMNVSTLELGDSALYLCASSTGQNYGYTFGSGTRLTVV.

Many counts were recorded for this clonotype. The CDR3 region has the DNA TGTGCCAGCAGCCCCACCCTCGACGGGACCCAGTACTTC. Encoded protein: CASSPTLDGTQYF. V gene TRBV12-3 or TRBV12-4 combines with J gene TRBJ2-5; D is unclear. CDR3 size: 13 residues. Trimming took off 6 bases at V and 7 bases at J, with 15 bases between the two ends.

This clonotype was observed many times. The chain couples TRBV11-2 to TRBJ1-4; 7 bases are a match to TRBD1. After removal of 5 bases from V and 4 bases from J, the junction contained 4 bases not matched to a gene. From germline, CDR1 is SGHAT and CDR2 FQNNGV. This CDR3 is 14 amino acids long. The CDR3 nucleotides are TGTGCCAGCAGCAGGGGGACAGTTAATGAAAAACTGTTTTTT. Encoded protein: CASSRGTVNEKLFF.

This clonotype was seen repeatedly, ten times or more. This chain links TRBV5-8 with TRBJ2-3; 7 bases fit TRBD2. The CDR3 totals 14 residues. Per the germline V gene, CDR1 is SGHTS and CDR2 is YDEGEE. Trimming at V came to 4 bases and at J to 3 bases, leaving 5 bases not matched to a gene. The CDR3 DNA follows: TGTGCCAGCAGCAGGCTAGCGGATACAGATACGCAGTATTTT. Its protein is CASSRLADTDTQYF.